The 31 T cell receptor beta chains below were found in one sample sequenced in a study of blood T cell repertoires in COVID-19 (TCRdb year 2020). Library preparation employed the immunoSEQ multiplex PCR assay. TCRdb took over this immuneACCESS table, retaining in-frame rearrangements with V and J assigned. Such tables are incomplete; in checked studies, under half of the missing clones stem from an unresolved V gene, and the remainder is unexplained. The sample records roughly 150,000 clones, around 89% of which are singletons. About an eighth of the sample is held by the ten biggest clonotypes. The material sequenced was peripheral blood. These TCRs come from a man younger than 30 with COVID-19, enrolled during active disease.

The V gene is TRBV7-9, the J gene TRBJ1-5; TRBD1 is a possible D gene (6 bases). Trimming cost V 5 bases and J 0 bases, with 17 bases left between them. From germline, CDR1 is SEHNR and CDR2 FQNEAQ (reference sequence). This CDR3 is built from 17 residues. CDR3 region: CASSPETGAYSNQPQHF. The CDR3 DNA is TGTGCCAGCAGCCCCGAGACAGGAGCCTATAGCAATCAGCCCCAGCATTTT.

V is TRBV3-1 (or the pseudogene TRBV3-2) and J is TRBJ2-7, with 9 bases matching TRBD1. The CDR3 has 15 residues. Trimming at V came to 6 bases and at J to 2 bases, leaving 8 bases not matched to a gene. CDR1 and CDR2 (germline): LGHDT, YNNKEL (reference sequence). CDR3 in DNA: TGTGCCAGCAGACGCTCGGGGACAGGGACCTACGAGCAGTACTTC. Translating gives CASRRSGTGTYEQYF.

This clone was seen once. This sequence joins TRBV9 and TRBJ1-6; TRBD1 agrees at 7 bases. Trimming took 4 bases from V and 0 from J; bases not matched to a gene: 10. The CDR3 is 18 amino acids. In germline, CDR1 is SGDLS, CDR2 YYNGEE. CDR3 in DNA: TGTGCCAGCAGCTCACAGGGGTCCTTGAGCTCCTATAATTCACCCCTCCACTTT. Translating it yields CASSSQGSLSSYNSPLHF. The full variable domain, rest sourced from reference TRBV9 and TRBJ1-6, is DSGVTQTPKHLITATGQRVTLRCSPRSGDLSVYWYQQSLDQGLQFLIQYYNGEERAKGNILERFSAQQFPDLHSELNLSSLELGDSALYFCASSSQGSLSSYNSPLHFGNGTRLTVT.

This chain connects TRBV19 to TRBJ1-5, with 7 positions matching TRBD1. This CDR3 spans 13 amino acids. Trimming removed 7 bases from V and 4 bases from J; junction bases left unmatched: 4. Germline CDR1 and CDR2: LNHDA and SQIVND (reference sequence). DNA of the CDR3: TGTGCCAGTACTGGGACAGAAAATCAGCCCCAGCATTTT. Its translation is CASTGTENQPQHF.

The chain couples TRBV3-1 (or the pseudogene TRBV3-2) to TRBJ2-2; the match to TRBD2 covers 8 bases. The length of the CDR3 is 16 residues. V trimming: 5 bases; J trimming: 4 bases; junction bases outside the gene matches: 9. Germline V gene sequence: CDR1 LGHDT, CDR2 YNNKEL (reference sequence). CDR3 region: CASSDPRGGRTGELFF. CDR3 sequence (DNA): TGTGCCAGCAGCGACCCTCGGGGGGGGCGCACCGGGGAGCTGTTTTTT.

This rearrangement joins TRBV21-1 to TRBJ2-3; TRBD2 reflects the table's D call only, with no check against the DNA. TRBV21-1 is a documented pseudogene. There are 14 residues in the CDR3. CDR3 coding DNA: TGTGCCAGCAGCTTACGACTCGCCCCCGATACGCAGTATTTT. Amino acid sequence: CASSLRLAPDTQYF.

V and J are TRBV5-5 and TRBJ2-2, with 10 bases that match TRBD1. V lost 4 bases, J lost 0 bases, and 9 bases stayed unmatched. Germline CDR1 is SGHKS and CDR2 is YYEKEE (reference sequence). This CDR3 spans 18 amino acids. Here the CDR3 DNA reads TGTGCCAGCAGCCCTCCCGACAGGGGGCCAACGAACACCGGGGAGCTGTTTTTT. It codes for CASSPPDRGPTNTGELFF.

This chain links TRBV9 with TRBJ1-5; D remains ambiguous. Germline V lookup: CDR1 SGDLS, CDR2 YYNGEE. V was clipped by 0 bases and J by 7 bases, with 8 bases between them. There are 13 residues in the CDR3. The CDR3 sequence is CASSVGVLQPQHF. The CDR3 DNA is TGTGCCAGCAGCGTAGGAGTTTTACAGCCCCAGCATTTT.

This chain connects TRBV20-1 to TRBJ2-1, with 11 positions matching TRBD2. V gave up 3 bases and J gave up 1 base; unmatched junction bases: 8. This CDR3 has 17 amino acids. CDR1 is DFQATT, CDR2 SNEGSKA, per germline (reference sequence). CDR3 sequence: CSASRLAGGISYNEQFF. The CDR3 nucleotides are TGCAGTGCTAGTAGGCTAGCGGGAGGAATTTCCTACAATGAGCAGTTCTTC.

The chain combines TRBV7-9 with TRBJ2-7, with D possibly being TRBD2 (7 bases). Germline lookup yields CDR1 SEHNR and CDR2 FQNEAQ (reference sequence). The CDR3 length is 14 residues. V was cut by 5 bases and J by 5 bases, with 16 bases left in between. The chain's CDR3 is CASSPRGAPHEQYF. CDR3 DNA: TGTGCCAGCAGCCCCCGGGGGGCGCCCCACGAGCAGTACTTC.

The rearrangement uses TRBV30 and TRBJ1-3; possible D gene TRBD1, 5 bases. V lost 2 bases and J lost 2, with 7 bases in between. CDR3 size: 13 residues. Germline assignment: CDR1 GTSNPN and CDR2 SVGIG (reference sequence). The CDR3 is CAWSKGTGNTIYF. As DNA, the CDR3 is TGTGCCTGGAGTAAGGGGACTGGAAACACCATATATTTT.

This clone was counted between two and nine times. The CDR3 nucleotides read TGTGCCAGCAGCCCCCACCAGGGGTCAGGTATGGAGCAGTACTTC. Amino acids: CASSPHQGSGMEQYF. The chain links TRBV7-6 to TRBJ2-7, with TRBD1 as a possible D gene (6 bases). This CDR3 contains 15 residues. The V gene lost 5 bases and the J gene lost 7 bases, with 21 bases spanning the gap. In germline, CDR1 is SGHVS, CDR2 FNYEAQ. Together with reference TRBV7-6 and TRBJ2-7, the CDR3 gives the full variable domain: GAGVSQSPRYKVTKRGQDVALRCDPISGHVSLYWYRQALGQGPEFLTYFNYEAQQDKSGLPNDRFSAERPEGSISTLTIQRTEQRDSAMYRCASSPHQGSGMEQYFGPGTRLTVT.

This rearrangement joins TRBV4-1 to TRBJ1-3; a weak D match, TRBD1 (6 bases). V lost 4 bases to trimming and J lost 0 bases, with 10 bases between them. The germline V gene encodes CDR1 MGHRA and CDR2 YSYEKL. There are 15 residues in the CDR3. CDR3 in amino acids: CASSPSDSSGNTIYF. Here the CDR3 DNA reads TGCGCCAGCAGCCCTTCGGACAGCTCTGGAAACACCATATATTTT.

This chain uses TRBV5-5 with TRBJ2-7; a weak D match, TRBD1 (6 bases). The ends were cut back, 4 bases at V and 2 bases at J, with 10 bases in the middle. This CDR3 region has 13 residues. CDR1 is SGHKS, CDR2 YYEKEE, per germline (reference sequence). CDR3 protein: CASSQGQTYEQYF. Written as DNA, the CDR3 is TGTGCCAGCAGCCAGGGACAAACCTACGAGCAGTACTTC.

V gene TRBV7-9 combines with J gene TRBJ2-7, with a weak D call TRBD2 (6 bases). The CDR3 is 14 residues long. Germline loops: CDR1 SEHNR, CDR2 FQNEAQ (reference sequence). Trimming took 1 base from V and 6 from J, leaving 13 bases between them. The CDR3 protein is CASSLERRAIEQYF. The CDR3 DNA reads as TGTGCCAGCAGCTTAGAACGGAGGGCCATCGAGCAGTACTTC.

The chain employs TRBV6-5 and TRBJ1-6; the match to TRBD1 covers 12 bases. CDR3 size: 14 residues. V lost 5 bases to trimming and J lost 10 bases; unmatched junction nucleotides: 3. Germline V gene lookup returns CDR1 MNHEY and CDR2 SVGAGI. CDR3 nucleotides: TGTGCCAGCAGTCGCGGGACAGGGGGCTCACCCCTCCACTTT. It codes for CASSRGTGGSPLHF.

The rearrangement uses TRBV7-2 and TRBJ2-7; 8 bases are a match to TRBD1. Per germline, CDR1 SGHTA and CDR2 FQGNSA. The V segment lost 5 bases and the J segment 4 bases; nucleotides outside the gene matches: 4. CDR3 length equals 13 residues. The CDR3 is CASSMGQEYEQYF. As DNA, the CDR3 is TGTGCCAGCAGCATGGGACAGGAGTACGAGCAGTACTTC.

V is TRBV5-1 and J is TRBJ1-5, with D perhaps matching TRBD1 (5 bases). The CDR3 extends over 15 amino acids. V was cut by 0 bases and J by 3 bases, with 10 bases left in between. Germline loops: CDR1 SGHRS, CDR2 YFSETQ. The CDR3 here is CASSLEAGYNQPQHF. CDR3 nucleotide sequence: TGCGCCAGCAGCTTGGAGGCAGGGTACAATCAGCCCCAGCATTTT.

The chain uses TRBV28 and TRBJ2-1; 9 nucleotides match TRBD1. Germline CDR1 and CDR2: MDHEN and SYDVKM. This CDR3 has 18 residues. The trim removed 4 bases at V and 4 bases at J, leaving 14 bases unmatched. The CDR3 region is CASSWGQGTLFPYNEQFF. DNA for the CDR3: TGTGCCAGCAGTTGGGGACAGGGTACTCTATTCCCGTACAATGAGCAGTTCTTC.

The genes are TRBV7-2 and TRBJ2-5; 8 bases are shared with TRBD2. Germline loops: CDR1 SGHTA, CDR2 FQGNSA. V shed 5 bases and J 2 bases; nucleotides not matched to a gene: 10. This CDR3 has 16 amino acids. The CDR3 loop reads CASSLLGGAGQETQYF. Here the CDR3 DNA reads TGTGCCAGCAGCCTCCTCGGGGGGGCTGGGCAAGAGACCCAGTACTTC.

The rearrangement uses TRBV28 and TRBJ2-5, with a tentative D call TRBD1 (6 bases). Per germline, CDR1 MDHEN and CDR2 SYDVKM. The CDR3 consists of 16 residues. V was pared by 7 bases and J by 1 base, with 19 bases between. CDR3 protein: CASTPGYQGIQETQYF. Here the CDR3 DNA reads TGTGCCAGCACCCCCGGGTACCAGGGGATCCAAGAGACCCAGTACTTC.

The CDR3 reads CASSTSGVQETQYF. CDR3 DNA sequence: TGTGCCAGCAGTACTAGCGGGGTTCAAGAGACCCAGTACTTC. This chain joins TRBV28 and TRBJ2-5; TRBD2 agrees at 10 bases. The CDR3 runs to 14 residues. Germline V gene sequence: CDR1 MDHEN, CDR2 SYDVKM. V trimming: 5 bases; J trimming: 2 bases; junction bases outside the gene matches: 2.

The CDR3 coding sequence is TGTGCCAGCAGCTTAGGTGGAGGCATCGAGACCCAGTACTTC. Amino acids: CASSLGGGIETQYF. This chain links TRBV7-7 with TRBJ2-5; tentative D call: TRBD2 (5 bases). The CDR3 loop spans 14 amino acids. V lost 1 base to trimming and J lost 5 bases, with 11 bases between them. Germline CDR1 and CDR2: SSHAT and FNYEAQ (reference sequence).

This chain links TRBV9 with TRBJ2-7; no clear D. V lost 7 bases and J 2 bases, leaving 13 bases between the germline ends. Germline CDR1 and CDR2: SGDLS and YYNGEE. This CDR3 has 13 amino acids. CDR3 sequence: CASGPALTYEQYF. The CDR3 DNA follows: TGTGCCAGCGGGCCGGCTCTTACCTACGAGCAGTACTTC.

The CDR3 loop reads CASSLGQKTNYGYTF. CDR3 nucleotides: TGTGCCAGCAGCTTGGGTCAGAAAACTAACTATGGCTACACCTTC. The chain recombines TRBV5-6 with TRBJ1-2; D ambiguous. V lost 0 bases, J lost 0 bases, and 9 bases lay in between. The CDR3 totals 15 residues. CDR1 and CDR2 from the germline V gene are SGHDT and YYEEEE.

The V call is TRBV16, the J call TRBJ2-1; 14 bases agree with TRBD2. CDR1 and CDR2 from the germline V gene are KGHSY and FQNENV. The ends lost 3 bases at V and 9 bases at J; junction bases unmatched: 4. The CDR3 contains 15 residues. The CDR3 region has the DNA TGTGCCAGCAGCCAGGGACTAGCGGGAGCAGGTGAGCAGTTCTTC. It is translated as CASSQGLAGAGEQFF. Looking up the rest from reference TRBV16 and TRBJ2-1 gives the full variable domain: GEEVAQTPKHLVRGEGQKAKLYCAPIKGHSYVFWYQQVLKNEFKFLISFQNENVFDETGMPKERFSAKCLPNSPCSLEIQATKLEDSAVYFCASSQGLAGAGEQFFGPGTRLTVL.

This clone was picked up one time. The chain has TRBV10-3 and TRBJ2-5; 7 positions agree with TRBD2. Looked up from germline, CDR1 is ENHRY and CDR2 is SYGVKD. The ends lost 4 bases at V and 2 bases at J; junction bases unmatched: 10. This CDR3 comprises 16 residues. The DNA for the CDR3 is TGTGCCATCAGTGTTCGCGGGAGCCTATCTCAAGAGACCCAGTACTTC. Its translation: CAISVRGSLSQETQYF.

This chain connects TRBV15 to TRBJ1-2, with D unclear. Deletions cut 7 bases from V and 0 bases from J, with 12 bases between. CDR3 length equals 14 residues. Germline V lookup: CDR1 LNHNV, CDR2 YYDKDF (reference sequence). As DNA, the CDR3 is TGTGCCACCACCCTAGATGGAGCTAACTATGGCTACACCTTC. Amino acids: CATTLDGANYGYTF.

The gene calls are TRBV3-1 (or the pseudogene TRBV3-2) and TRBJ1-6, with no clear D. V was pared by 1 base and J by 6 bases, with 10 bases between. The CDR3 contains 15 residues. Germline CDR1 and CDR2: LGHDT and YNNKEL (reference sequence). The CDR3 sequence is CASSQAEGINSPLHF. The CDR3 region has the DNA TGTGCCAGCAGCCAAGCCGAGGGAATTAATTCACCCCTCCACTTT.

The CDR3 loop is CASSVDIRGNTIYF. The DNA for the CDR3 is TGTGCCAGCAGCGTAGATATTCGGGGAAACACCATATATTTT. V is TRBV9 and J is TRBJ1-3; no definite D call. The CDR3 covers 14 residues. Germline V lookup: CDR1 SGDLS, CDR2 YYNGEE. Trimming pared 0 bases from V and 4 bases from J, leaving 8 bases between.

The chain recombines TRBV7-9 with TRBJ2-5, with 7 bases fitting TRBD1. The CDR3 consists of 14 residues. Germline assignment: CDR1 SEHNR and CDR2 FQNEAQ (reference sequence). V was pared by 4 bases and J by 2 bases, with 4 bases of the junction left unmatched. The CDR3 bases are TGTGCCAGCAGCTCAGACAGGGTTCAAGAGACCCAGTACTTC. As protein: CASSSDRVQETQYF.